Below, 21 T cell receptor beta chains from the same sample are listed, as sequenced in a study of blood T cell repertoires in COVID-19. The table came from immunoSEQ multiplex PCR; TCRdb's copy has only in-frame clones and leaves some out. The table has roughly 74,000 clones, around 88% seen once. Sequenced sample: peripheral blood. The receptors stem from a woman older than 75 with active or convalescent COVID-19.

The V and J genes are TRBV9 and TRBJ1-1, with a possible D match to TRBD1 (5 bases). Germline CDR1 SGDLS, CDR2 YYNGEE. The V gene lost 3 bases and the J gene lost 3 bases, with 15 bases spanning the gap. The CDR3 spans 15 residues. CDR3 amino acids: CASSEDGGVDTEAFF. In DNA form, the CDR3 reads TGTGCCAGCAGCGAAGATGGGGGGGTTGACACTGAAGCTTTCTTT.

The chain employs TRBV13 and TRBJ2-5; the match to TRBD1 covers 9 bases. CDR3 length equals 16 residues. V shed 4 bases and J 5 bases; nucleotides not matched to a gene: 11. Germline CDR1 and CDR2: PRHDT and FYEKMQ (reference sequence). In DNA, the CDR3 is TGTGCCAGCAGCTCCAGTGGACAGGGGAATTATGAGACCCAGTACTTC. As protein: CASSSSGQGNYETQYF.

V usage is TRBV10-1 and J usage is TRBJ1-1; TRBD1 matches at 9 bases. Germline V gene sequence: CDR1 WNHNN, CDR2 SYGVQD (reference sequence). With V trimmed by 5 bases and J by 3 bases, 4 bases remained unmatched. This CDR3 comprises 14 residues. For the CDR3, the DNA is TGCGCCAGCAGTAGCGGACAGGGGTACACTGAAGCTTTCTTT. Encoded protein: CASSSGQGYTEAFF.

This clone occurred a few times. The chain employs TRBV21-1 and TRBJ1-4; TRBD1 reflects the table's D call only, with no check against the DNA. TRBV21-1 counts as a pseudogene. CDR3 size: 16 residues. The CDR3 nucleotides are TGTGCCAGCAGCGCTAAACCGGGACAGAGTAATGAAAAACTGTTTTTT. The encoded protein is CASSAKPGQSNEKLFF.

The rearrangement uses TRBV12-3 or TRBV12-4 and TRBJ2-1, with D possibly being TRBD2 (5 bases). Trimming removed 5 bases from V and 9 bases from J, with 8 bases in between. This CDR3 comprises 11 residues. This chain's CDR3 is CASSSGGEQFF. The CDR3 DNA sequence: TGTGCCAGCAGTAGCGGTGGTGAGCAGTTCTTC.

To note about this clone: Other DNA sequences in this specimen translate into the identical CDR3. The chain employs TRBV11-2 and TRBJ1-2; a possible D gene is TRBD1 (5 bases). The ends were cut back, 8 bases at V and 8 bases at J, with 21 bases in the middle. Germline CDR1 is SGHAT and CDR2 is FQNNGV. This CDR3 region has 14 residues. CDR3 in DNA: TGTGCCAGCCTAATGGGTGGGGGGGAAGGGGGCTACACCTTC. It encodes CASLMGGGEGGYTF.

The V gene is TRBV7-3, the J gene TRBJ1-1, with D unresolved. V lost 3 bases and J 4 bases, leaving 9 bases between the germline ends. There are 13 residues in the CDR3. The germline V gene has CDR1 SGHTA and CDR2 FQGTGA. As DNA, the CDR3 is TGTGCCAGCAGCTTTAGAAGTAGCACTGAAGCTTTCTTT. Amino acid sequence: CASSFRSSTEAFF.

V usage is TRBV12-3 or TRBV12-4 and J usage is TRBJ1-2; unclear D gene. Trimming left V 6 bases short and J 7 bases short, with 9 bases between. There are 11 residues in the CDR3. Here the CDR3 reads CASSTSGGYTF. In DNA form, the CDR3 reads TGTGCCAGCAGCACCAGTGGTGGCTACACCTTC.

V and J are TRBV15 and TRBJ2-7, with TRBD1 identical over 8 bases. This CDR3 has 14 amino acids. The germline CDR1 and CDR2 sequences are LNHNV and YYDKDF (reference sequence). V gave up 4 bases and J gave up 2 bases; unmatched junction bases: 4. The chain's CDR3 is CATSNPTGAYEQYF. The CDR3 DNA follows: TGTGCCACCAGCAACCCGACAGGGGCCTACGAGCAGTACTTC.

V usage is TRBV10-1 and J usage is TRBJ2-3; tentative D call: TRBD1 (6 bases). Trimming left V 5 bases short and J 3 bases short, with 15 bases between. CDR1 and CDR2 from the germline V gene are WNHNN and SYGVQD (reference sequence). This CDR3 is built from 15 residues. CDR3 sequence: CASSLTGISTDTQYF. CDR3 coding DNA: TGCGCCAGCAGTCTAACAGGGATTTCTACAGATACGCAGTATTTT.

The V and J genes are TRBV29-1 and TRBJ2-3, with 9 bases that match TRBD2. The V gene end was trimmed by 4 bases and the J gene end by 1 base; junction bases not matched to a gene: 3. CDR3 length: 14 amino acids. In germline, CDR1 is SQVTM, CDR2 ANQGSEA. This CDR3 is CSVAGGGGTDTQYF. DNA of the CDR3: TGCAGCGTTGCGGGCGGGGGGGGCACAGATACGCAGTATTTT.

The chain is built from TRBV27 and TRBJ1-6; 7 bases map to TRBD1. Per the germline V gene, CDR1 is MNHEY and CDR2 is SMNVEV (reference sequence). J was trimmed by 4 bases and V by 6 bases; bases with no gene match: 9. The CDR3 runs to 16 residues. The chain's CDR3 is CASRPLPGQYNSPLHF. CDR3 coding DNA: TGTGCCAGCAGACCTCTTCCGGGACAGTATAATTCACCCCTCCACTTT.

V gene TRBV5-1 combines with J gene TRBJ1-2; D not resolved. CDR3 length: 19 residues. V was clipped by 0 bases and J by 0 bases, with 21 bases between them. Germline lookup yields CDR1 SGHRS and CDR2 YFSETQ. Here the CDR3 DNA reads TGCGCCAGCAGCTTGGGGAGTAATTTCTTAAGGTCCTCTAACTATGGCTACACCTTC. Its translation is CASSLGSNFLRSSNYGYTF.

The genes are TRBV19 and TRBJ2-3; 10 bases are shared with TRBD1. Germline CDR1 and CDR2: LNHDA and SQIVND (reference sequence). The CDR3 sequence is 16 residues long. V shed 5 bases, J shed 3 bases, and the junction held 8 bases outside the gene matches. This CDR3 is CASSLSDRGLTDTQYF. The CDR3 bases are TGTGCCAGTAGTCTTTCCGACAGGGGGCTAACAGATACGCAGTATTTT. The whole variable domain, filled in from reference TRBV19 and TRBJ2-3, reads DGGITQSPKYLFRKEGQNVTLSCEQNLNHDAMYWYRQDPGQGLRLIYYSQIVNDFQKGDIAEGYSVSREKKESFPLTVTSAQKNPTAFYLCASSLSDRGLTDTQYFGPGTRLTVL.

The chain employs TRBV20-1 and TRBJ1-4; D gene unclear. The ends were cut back, 8 bases at V and 5 bases at J, with 9 bases in the middle. This CDR3 spans 11 amino acids. The germline CDR1 and CDR2 sequences are DFQATT and SNEGSKA (reference sequence). The CDR3 sequence is CSWAFNEKLFF. The CDR3 DNA follows: TGCAGTTGGGCCTTCAATGAAAAACTGTTTTTT.

The chain recombines TRBV10-2 with TRBJ2-7; 13 bases fit TRBD2. The CDR3 is 16 amino acids. Germline CDR1 is WSHSY and CDR2 is SAAADI. V gave up 0 bases and J gave up 6 bases; unmatched junction bases: 5. CDR3 sequence reads: CASSESMGTSGTEQYF. The CDR3 coding sequence is TGCGCCAGCAGTGAGTCGATGGGGACTAGCGGGACCGAGCAGTACTTC.

The V and J genes are TRBV2 and TRBJ2-5; 9 nucleotides align to TRBD2. CDR1 is SNHLY and CDR2 is FYNNEI in the germline V gene. With 6 bases clipped from V and 0 bases from J, the junction kept 8 bases outside the gene matches. This CDR3 spans 16 amino acids. For the CDR3, the DNA is TGTGCCAGCAGGGCGGGGGGGCCGAGCTACCAAGAGACCCAGTACTTC. It translates to CASRAGGPSYQETQYF. The whole variable domain, filled in from reference TRBV2 and TRBJ2-5, reads EPEVTQTPSHQVTQMGQEVILRCVPISNHLYFYWYRQILGQKVEFLVSFYNNEISEKSEIFDDQFSVERPDGSNFTLKIRSTKLEDSAMYFCASRAGGPSYQETQYFGPGTRLLVL.

V usage is TRBV4-3 and J usage is TRBJ2-3; unclear D gene. Deletions cut 0 bases from V and 2 bases from J, with 18 bases between. This CDR3 has 18 amino acids. CDR1 and CDR2 (germline): LGHNA, YSLEER. The CDR3 nucleotides are TGCGCCAGCAGCCAAGATTCGAGGAGCGTCCCCCCCACAGATACGCAGTATTTT. Protein sequence: CASSQDSRSVPPTDTQYF.

This chain joins TRBV5-1 and TRBJ2-1; 9 bases map to TRBD2. The V gene end was trimmed by 4 bases and the J gene end by 7 bases; junction bases not matched to a gene: 15. Germline CDR1 SGHRS, CDR2 YFSETQ. CDR3 length: 17 amino acids. For the CDR3, the DNA is TGCGCCAGCAGCCCGGGCCGGGGAGCGGGAGGAGGGAATGAGCAGTTCTTC. This encodes CASSPGRGAGGGNEQFF. Complete variable domain (other parts from reference TRBV5-1 and TRBJ2-1): KAGVTQTPRYLIKTRGQQVTLSCSPISGHRSVSWYQQTPGQGLQFLFEYFSETQRNKGNFPGRFSGRQFSNSRSEMNVSTLELGDSALYLCASSPGRGAGGGNEQFFGPGTRLTVL.

This rearrangement joins TRBV19 to TRBJ1-2; the D gene is possibly TRBD1 (6 bases). This CDR3 is built from 13 residues. V lost 9 bases, J lost 6 bases, and 17 bases lay in between. The germline gives CDR1 LNHDA, CDR2 SQIVND (reference sequence). Here the CDR3 reads CARKAGKGDGYTF. In DNA form, the CDR3 reads TGTGCCAGAAAGGCAGGGAAGGGGGATGGCTACACCTTC.

This clone was detected only a few times. The J gene is TRBJ1-3, the V gene TRBV10-2, with TRBD1 matching 8 bases. The ends lost 4 bases at V and 2 bases at J; junction bases unmatched: 1. Germline CDR1 and CDR2: WSHSY and SAAADI. The length of the CDR3 is 14 residues. The CDR3 DNA follows: TGCGCCAGCAGTGGACAGGGGACTGGAAACACCATATATTTT. It specifies CASSGQGTGNTIYF.